This T cell receptor (beta chain) came from a study of blood T cell repertoires in COVID-19. Sequencing was performed with immunoSEQ multiplex PCR; in TCRdb, only in-frame clones are kept and a portion is missing. Of 50,000 to 85,000 clones listed, around 80% are singletons. J gave up 6 bases and V 2 bases, and 9 bases lay outside the gene matches. CDR3 size: 15 residues. Germline V CDR1 and CDR2: MDHEN, SYDVKM. This clonotype was sampled from a human donor in a cohort sampled during active COVID-19. The sequencing sample was made of peripheral blood. The chain uses TRBV28 and TRBJ2-7; 8 nucleotides line up with TRBD1. CDR3 in amino acids: CASSLQGASLREQYF. The CDR3 DNA is TGTGCCAGCAGTTTACAGGGGGCTTCTCTGCGCGAGCAGTACTTC.